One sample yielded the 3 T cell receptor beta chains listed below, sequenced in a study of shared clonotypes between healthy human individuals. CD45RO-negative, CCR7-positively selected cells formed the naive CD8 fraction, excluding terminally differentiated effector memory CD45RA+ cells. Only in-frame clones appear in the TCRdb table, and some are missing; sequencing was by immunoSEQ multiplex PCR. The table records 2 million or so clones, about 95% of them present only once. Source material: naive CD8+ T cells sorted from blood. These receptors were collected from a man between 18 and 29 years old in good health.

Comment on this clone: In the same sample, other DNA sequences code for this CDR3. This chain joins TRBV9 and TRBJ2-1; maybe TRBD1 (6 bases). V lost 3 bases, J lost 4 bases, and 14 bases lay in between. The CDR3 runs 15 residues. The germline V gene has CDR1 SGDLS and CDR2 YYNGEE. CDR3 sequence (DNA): TGTGCCAGCAGCGCCCCTCCGGGACAATACAATGAGCAGTTCTTC. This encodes CASSAPPGQYNEQFF. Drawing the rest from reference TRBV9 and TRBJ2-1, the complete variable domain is DSGVTQTPKHLITATGQRVTLRCSPRSGDLSVYWYQQSLDQGLQFLIQYYNGEERAKGNILERFSAQQFPDLHSELNLSSLELGDSALYFCASSAPPGQYNEQFFGPGTRLTVL.

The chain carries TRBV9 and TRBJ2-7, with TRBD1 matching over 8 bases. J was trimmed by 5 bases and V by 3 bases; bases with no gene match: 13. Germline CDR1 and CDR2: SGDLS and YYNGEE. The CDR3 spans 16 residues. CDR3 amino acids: CASSDGSSTGVHEQYF. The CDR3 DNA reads TGTGCCAGCAGCGACGGGTCCTCGACAGGGGTCCACGAGCAGTACTTC.

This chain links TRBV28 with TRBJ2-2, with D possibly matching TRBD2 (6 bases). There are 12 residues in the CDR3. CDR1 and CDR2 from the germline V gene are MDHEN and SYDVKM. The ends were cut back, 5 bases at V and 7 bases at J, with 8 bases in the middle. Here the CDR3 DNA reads TGTGCCAGCAGTACGGGGGTCGGGGAGCTGTTTTTT. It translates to CASSTGVGELFF.